This TCR beta chain was found in a study of blood T cells in healthy people across ages. Alongside a J-beta primer mix, a sample-barcoded 5' primer served in a second PCR lasting about 7 to 11 cycles. TCRdb reprocessed the 5' RACE reads with MiXCR, giving one entry per CDR3 protein. The profile covers roughly 2 million distinct CDR3 sequences, with less than 50% appearing a single time and 2.1% taken by the ten largest. This CDR3 contains 15 residues. Germline loops: CDR1 SQVTM, CDR2 ANQGSEA. V lost 3 bases, J lost 4 bases, and 9 bases stayed unmatched. The authors drew about 9.5 milliliters of peripheral blood from each donor.

V gene TRBV29-1 combines with J gene TRBJ1-2; 9 positions match TRBD1. Sequencing used blood. The clonotype was recovered from a woman aged 40 to 50 in good health. The CDR3 is CSVEAAGTGLYGYTF. The CDR3 DNA sequence: TGCAGCGTTGAGGCAGCCGGGACAGGGCTCTATGGCTACACCTTC. The whole variable domain, remainder taken from reference TRBV29-1 and TRBJ1-2, is SAVISQKPSRDICQRGTSLTIQCQVDSQVTMMFWYRQQPGQSLTLIATANQGSEATYESGFVIDKFPISRPNLTFSTLTVSNMSPEDSSIYLCSVEAAGTGLYGYTFGSGTRLTVV.